The 18 T cell receptor beta chains in this list originate from one sample, sequenced in a study of tumor and adjacent non-tumor tissue in lung cancer. TCRbeta libraries were built with three rounds of nested PCR, modified from ARM-PCR. TCRdb reanalysed the multiplex PCR reads using MiXCR and keeps one entry per CDR3 protein. In the table there are 60,000 to 90,000 distinct CDR3 sequences, about two thirds of which are singletons. This sample's RNA came from whole unsorted tissue. Distant lung tissue was collected more than 3 cm away from the tumor edge. What was sequenced was distant non-tumor lung tissue. The receptors were sampled from a woman between 45 and 65 years old with non-small cell lung cancer.

This clonotype was counted only a few times. A much larger clone differs by one base, so this may be a read error. The chain combines TRBV20-1 with TRBJ1-1, with D possibly being TRBD1 (6 bases). The CDR3 has 11 amino acids. The germline gives CDR1 DFQATT, CDR2 SNEGSKA (reference sequence). Here the CDR3 reads CGAKGGTEAFF. DNA of the CDR3: TGCGGTGCTAAAGGGGGCACTGAAGCTTTCTTT.

Turning to this clonotype: The CDR3 does not end in the conserved phenylalanine or tryptophan, so this is likely a read error. This sequence joins TRBV6-2 or TRBV6-3 and TRBJ2-1; TRBD1 is a possible D gene (5 bases). CDR3 size: 16 residues. CDR1 is MNHEY, CDR2 SVGEGT, per germline. The CDR3 sequence is CTSSPFDSPFWNEQFV. CDR3 sequence (DNA): TGTACCAGCAGTCCCTTCGACAGTCCTTTTTGGAATGAGCAGTTCGTC.

On this clonotype itself: The junction does not match germline at one end; this may be a read error. This chain joins TRBV28 and TRBJ1-5; the D is unclear. The CDR3 extends over 14 amino acids. The germline CDR1 and CDR2 sequences are MDHEN and SYDVKM. The CDR3 DNA follows: TGTGCCAGCATTTTACCCAACCCCGGCCAGCCCCAGCATTTT. Translation: CASILPNPGQPQHF.

This clonotype was detected many times. The chain carries TRBV4-1 and TRBJ2-7, with D perhaps being TRBD1 or TRBD2 (5 bases each). The CDR3 spans 15 residues. Germline CDR1 reads MGHRA; CDR2 reads YSYEKL. Trimming removed 0 bases from V and 2 bases from J, with 11 bases in between. For the CDR3, the DNA is TGCGCCAGCAGCCAAGATGAAAGGGGAGCCTACGAGCAGTACTTC. Encoded protein: CASSQDERGAYEQYF.

V gene TRBV12-3 or TRBV12-4 combines with J gene TRBJ2-1; 13 nucleotides line up with TRBD2. V lost 6 bases to trimming and J lost 8 bases; unmatched junction nucleotides: 16. The CDR3 loop spans 18 amino acids. The CDR3 sequence is CASRQPRPGLAGLHEQFF. Written as DNA, the CDR3 is TGTGCCAGCAGGCAACCGCGCCCGGGACTAGCGGGACTCCATGAGCAGTTCTTC.

This clonotype occurred many times. This chain links TRBV20-1 with TRBJ2-1, with 11 nucleotides matching TRBD2. The V segment lost 8 bases and the J segment 3 bases; nucleotides outside the gene matches: 9. From germline, CDR1 is DFQATT and CDR2 SNEGSKA (reference sequence). There are 15 residues in the CDR3. The CDR3 DNA reads as TGCAGTCCAATGGGGACTAGCGGAGACTACAATGAGCAGTTCTTC. Protein product: CSPMGTSGDYNEQFF.

In the case of this clonotype: Being one base from a much bigger clone, this may be a read error. The chain recombines TRBV6-1 with TRBJ2-5, with D tentatively TRBD1 or TRBD2 (5 bases each). Germline V CDR1 and CDR2: MNHNS, SASEGT. This CDR3 region has 11 residues. CDR3 DNA sequence: TGTGCCAGCAGAAATGAGACCGTGGGGGAGTTC. Its translation is CASRNETVGEF.

The CDR3 DNA is TGCAGTGCTAGAGTTAGGGGACTAGCGGGAGGGCCGAGATACAATGAGCAGTTCTTC. This codes for CSARVRGLAGGPRYNEQFF. The chain employs TRBV20-1 and TRBJ2-1, with 16 bases fitting TRBD2. V was clipped by 1 base and J by 4 bases; unmatched bases: 10. The CDR3 covers 19 residues. Germline V gene sequence: CDR1 DFQATT, CDR2 SNEGSKA (reference sequence).

About this clonotype: A much larger clone lies a single base off, so this may be a read error. Likely a read error: the CDR3 ends without its conserved phenylalanine or tryptophan. This rearrangement joins TRBV12-3 or TRBV12-4 to TRBJ2-2, with D perhaps TRBD2 (6 bases). V lost 2 bases and J 4 bases, leaving 11 bases between the germline ends. This CDR3 comprises 15 residues. CDR3 nucleotide sequence: TGTGCCAGCAGTTTATCGGGAGAGGTCACCGGGGAGCTGTTTTTA. Its protein product is CASSLSGEVTGELFL.

This clonotype was counted a few times. The CDR3 coding sequence is TGCGCCAGCAGCCCGGAGGGGCCGCACCGACAAGAGACCCAGTACTTC. Residues: CASSPEGPHRQETQYF. The chain joins TRBV5-1 to TRBJ2-5, with D perhaps TRBD2 (6 bases). This CDR3 has 16 amino acids. Trimming stripped 4 bases from V and 2 bases from J, with 18 bases between. CDR1 is SGHRS and CDR2 is YFSETQ in the germline V gene. Full variable domain (outside the CDR3, taken from reference TRBV5-1 and TRBJ2-5): KAGVTQTPRYLIKTRGQQVTLSCSPISGHRSVSWYQQTPGQGLQFLFEYFSETQRNKGNFPGRFSGRQFSNSRSEMNVSTLELGDSALYLCASSPEGPHRQETQYFGPGTRLLVL.

Points on this clonotype: Mismatch with germline at one junction end may stem from a read error. The V and J genes are TRBV5-6 and TRBJ2-7, with D perhaps TRBD1 or TRBD2 (6 bases each). Germline V gene data show CDR1 as SGHDT and CDR2 as YYEEEE. The CDR3 spans 14 residues. CDR3 in amino acids: CASSLAGAHYERYF. In DNA form, the CDR3 reads TGTGCCAGCAGCTTGGCGGGGGCCCACTACGAGCGGTACTTC. The whole variable domain, filled in from reference TRBV5-6 and TRBJ2-7, reads DAGVTQSPTHLIKTRGQQVTLRCSPKSGHDTVSWYQQALGQGPQFIFQYYEEEERQRGNFPDRFSGHQFPNYSSELNVNALLLGDSALYLCASSLAGAHYERYFGPGTRLTVT.

This clonotype was detected ten times or more. J is TRBJ2-7 and V is TRBV4-3; 7 bases are shared with TRBD1. Trimming at V came to 2 bases and at J to 2 bases, leaving 3 bases not matched to a gene. The CDR3 covers 14 residues. The germline V gene has CDR1 LGHNA and CDR2 YSLEER. CDR3 sequence reads: CASSQTDRTYEQYF. Here the CDR3 DNA reads TGCGCCAGCAGCCAAACGGACAGGACCTACGAGCAGTACTTC.

The chain uses TRBV6-1 and TRBJ2-2; D is perhaps TRBD1 (5 bases). V lost 11 bases to trimming and J lost 9 bases, with 28 bases between them. This CDR3 has 16 amino acids. Per germline, CDR1 MNHNS and CDR2 SASEGT. CDR3 in DNA: TGTGCCTGCATGCGGTTTTCGACAGTGAATACCAGGGAGCTGTTTTTT. Protein sequence: CACMRFSTVNTRELFF.

With respect to this clonotype: The final CDR3 position lacks the conserved phenylalanine or tryptophan, pointing to a likely read error. This chain links TRBV12-3 or TRBV12-4 with TRBJ1-5; D is unclear. The CDR3 loop spans 14 amino acids. V lost 6 bases and J lost 8, with 17 bases in between. As DNA, the CDR3 is TGTGCCAGCAGGCTTGATGGGGTAGATAAGCCCCAGCATATT. Amino acids: CASRLDGVDKPQHI.

In the case of this clonotype: Its ends do not fully match the called genes, so a read error is possible. J is TRBJ2-5 and V is TRBV7-8; D is possibly TRBD1 (6 bases). The germline V gene has CDR1 SGHVS and CDR2 FQNEAQ. This CDR3 is built from 17 residues. CDR3 sequence (DNA): TGTGTCAGCAGCTCACTGAGACTCTGGGGGCAACAAGAGACCCAGTACTTC. This codes for CVSSSLRLWGQQETQYF.

This clonotype is judged medium-sized. The chain carries TRBV6-2 or TRBV6-3 and TRBJ2-7; TRBD2 might be the D (5 bases). Per the germline V gene, CDR1 is MNHEY and CDR2 is SVGEGT. The CDR3 runs to 13 residues. V dropped 2 bases and J dropped 7 bases, with 12 bases sitting between them. CDR3 sequence: CASSYLGRREQYF. The CDR3 DNA reads as TGTGCCAGCAGTTACCTGGGTCGGAGGGAGCAGTACTTC.

For this clonotype: The conserved closing phenylalanine or tryptophan is absent in this CDR3, likely reflecting a read error. CDR3 sequence: CASSEKGGSGSDTQYS. The CDR3 coding sequence is TGTGCCAGCAGTGAAAAAGGCGGCAGCGGCTCAGATACGCAGTATTCT. The J gene is TRBJ2-3, the V gene TRBV6-1, with D possibly TRBD2 on 5 matching bases. From germline, CDR1 is MNHNS and CDR2 SASEGT. Between the trimmed V and J ends, which lost 2 bases and 4 bases, there was a span of 16 bases. This CDR3 comprises 16 residues.

With respect to this clonotype: This clone may be a read error of a much larger clone one base away. The rearrangement uses TRBV4-1 and TRBJ2-7; D perhaps matches TRBD1 (6 bases). CDR3 length: 14 residues. Germline loops: CDR1 MGHRA, CDR2 YSYEKL. The CDR3 reads CARSQEGGMGEQYF. The CDR3 nucleotides read TGCGCCAGAAGCCAAGAAGGGGGAATGGGCGAGCAGTACTTC.